This note documents a single T cell receptor beta chain sequence. Its antigen remains unidentified. This sample is drawn from a study of blood T cells in healthy people across ages. Background on the study: Template switching picked up about one barcoded beta molecule for each two T cells.

Broader study findings: TCR beta diversity correlated strongly with naive T cell percentage. Whereas aged donors had fewer naive CD4+ cells, long-lived donors had more of them and higher diversity. Diversity was estimated from one million T cells, and these estimates were considered underestimates.

Primers used in a second PCR of roughly 6 to 11 cycles were a sample-barcoded 5' primer and a J-beta primer mix. One entry per CDR3 protein, called by TCRdb with MiXCR from the 5' RACE reads. Seen here are more than 800,000 distinct CDR3 sequences, less than 35% observed once, and the top ten hold around 15%. The sequencing input was blood. This TCR was sampled from a woman aged 80 or over in good health.

The CDR3 nucleotides are TGTGCCAGCAGTTTTGCGGGGGCTCGCACAGATGCGGAGTATTTT. Translated: CASSFAGARTDAEYF. The genes are TRBV12-3 or TRBV12-4 and TRBJ2-3; possible D gene TRBD2, 7 bases. CDR3 size: 15 residues. Trimming shortened V by 3 bases and J by 13 bases, and 23 bases separated the two germline ends.